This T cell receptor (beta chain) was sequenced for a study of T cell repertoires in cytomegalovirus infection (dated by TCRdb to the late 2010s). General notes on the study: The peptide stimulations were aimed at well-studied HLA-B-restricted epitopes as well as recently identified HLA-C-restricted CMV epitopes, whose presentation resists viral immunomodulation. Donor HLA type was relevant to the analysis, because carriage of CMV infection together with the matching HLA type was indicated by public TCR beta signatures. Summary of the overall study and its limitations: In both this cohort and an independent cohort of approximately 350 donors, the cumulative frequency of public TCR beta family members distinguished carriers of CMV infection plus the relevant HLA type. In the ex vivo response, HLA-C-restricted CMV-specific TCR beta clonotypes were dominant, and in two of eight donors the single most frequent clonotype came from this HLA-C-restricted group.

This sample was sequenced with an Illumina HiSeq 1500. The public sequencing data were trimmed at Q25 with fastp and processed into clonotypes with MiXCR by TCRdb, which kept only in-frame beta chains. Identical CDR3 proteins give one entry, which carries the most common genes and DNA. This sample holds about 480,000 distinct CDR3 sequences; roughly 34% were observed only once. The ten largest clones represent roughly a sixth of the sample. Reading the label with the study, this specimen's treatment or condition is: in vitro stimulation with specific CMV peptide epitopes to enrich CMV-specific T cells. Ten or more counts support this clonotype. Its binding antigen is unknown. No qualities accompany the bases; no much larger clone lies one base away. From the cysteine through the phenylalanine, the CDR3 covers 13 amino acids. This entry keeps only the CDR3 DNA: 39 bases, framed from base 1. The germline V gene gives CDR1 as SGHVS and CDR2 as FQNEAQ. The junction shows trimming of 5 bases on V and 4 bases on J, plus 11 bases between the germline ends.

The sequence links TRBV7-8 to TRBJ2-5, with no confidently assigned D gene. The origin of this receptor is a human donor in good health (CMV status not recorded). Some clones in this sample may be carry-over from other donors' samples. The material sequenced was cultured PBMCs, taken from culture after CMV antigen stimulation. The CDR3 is CASSPGQVETQYF. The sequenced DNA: TGTGCCAGCAGCCCCGGGCAGGTAGAGACCCAGTACTTC.